Listed here are 8 T cell receptor beta chains from one sample, sequenced in a study of cytomegalovirus exposure and HLA in healthy donors. Method: immunoSEQ multiplex PCR; TCRdb's copy keeps in-frame clones and lacks some. Among over 200,000 clones listed, around 88% were seen once. Sequences were obtained from PBMCs. The receptors were sampled from a woman under 30 in good health and CMV-seronegative.

This clone was recorded only once. V usage is TRBV29-1 and J usage is TRBJ2-7; TRBD1 agrees at 11 bases. The ends lost 1 base at V and 3 bases at J; junction bases unmatched: 17. This CDR3 region has 19 residues. In germline, CDR1 is SQVTM, CDR2 ANQGSEA. The CDR3 nucleotides are TGCAGCGTTGAAGTCCAATCCATCGGTCGGGACAGGGGGTTCTACGAGCAGTACTTC. Protein product: CSVEVQSIGRDRGFYEQYF.

This clone was recorded once. CDR3 DNA: TGTGCCAGCAGGAACCACAGGGGGTGGGGGGGTGCTTTCTTT. It translates to CASRNHRGWGGAFF. This sequence joins TRBV27 and TRBJ1-1, with 8 bases matching TRBD1. Germline CDR1 and CDR2: MNHEY and SMNVEV (reference sequence). Trimming took 6 bases from V and 11 from J; bases not matched to a gene: 14. This CDR3 contains 14 residues.

This chain joins TRBV28 and TRBJ2-7; D might be TRBD2 (5 bases). CDR1 is MDHEN, CDR2 SYDVKM, per germline. V lost 2 bases to trimming and J lost 1 base, with 9 bases between them. The CDR3 sequence is 14 residues long. The CDR3 region has the DNA TGTGCCAGCAGTTTAGCGAGCGGATCCTACGAGCAGTACTTC. It translates to CASSLASGSYEQYF.

CDR3 in DNA: TGTGCCAGCAGCGTCCGGGACAGAGACACAGATACGCAGTATTTT. It translates to CASSVRDRDTDTQYF. This chain uses TRBV9 with TRBJ2-3, with 7 bases fitting TRBD1. The V and J ends lost 2 bases and 2 bases, in that order; junction bases with no gene match: 5. CDR1 and CDR2 from the germline V gene are SGDLS and YYNGEE. The CDR3 runs to 15 residues.

J is TRBJ2-2 and V is TRBV29-1, with D possibly matching TRBD1 (6 bases). The V and J ends lost 5 bases and 6 bases respectively, with 10 bases between them. Germline CDR1 reads SQVTM; CDR2 reads ANQGSEA. There are 12 residues in the CDR3. This chain's CDR3 is CSVITGSGELFF. The CDR3 DNA reads as TGCAGCGTTATTACAGGGTCCGGGGAGCTGTTTTTT.

The V gene is TRBV6-5, the J gene TRBJ2-7, with 8 bases identical to TRBD1. Germline CDR1 is MNHEY and CDR2 is SVGAGI. The trim removed 0 bases at V and 6 bases at J, leaving 7 bases unmatched. This CDR3 has 15 amino acids. This chain's CDR3 is CASSYSDRVGTEQYF. In nucleotides, the CDR3 is TGTGCCAGCAGTTACTCGGACAGGGTGGGGACCGAGCAGTACTTC.

As for this clone: An end of the junction differs from the germline gene, which may be a read error. The chain links TRBV7-7 to TRBJ2-5; tentative D call: TRBD1 (5 bases). Germline values: CDR1 SSHAT, CDR2 FNYEAQ (reference sequence). CDR3 length equals 14 residues. CDR3 sequence reads: CASSLRQGGETQYF. For the CDR3, the DNA is TGTGCTAGCAGCCTCCGCCAGGGTGGCGAGACCCAGTACTTC. The variable domain in full, completed from reference TRBV7-7 and TRBJ2-5, reads GAGVSQSPRYKVTKRGQDVTLRCDPISSHATLYWYQQALGQGPEFLTYFNYEAQPDKSGLPSDRFSAERPEGSISTLTIQRTEQRDSAMYRCASSLRQGGETQYFGPGTRLLVL.

The chain combines TRBV30 with TRBJ1-5; the match to TRBD1 covers 9 bases. V was clipped by 3 bases and J by 0 bases; unmatched bases: 6. Germline values: CDR1 GTSNPN, CDR2 SVGIG (reference sequence). This CDR3 spans 16 amino acids. CDR3 sequence: CAWSRDRVDSNQPQHF. CDR3 coding DNA: TGTGCCTGGAGCCGGGACAGGGTTGATAGCAATCAGCCCCAGCATTTT.